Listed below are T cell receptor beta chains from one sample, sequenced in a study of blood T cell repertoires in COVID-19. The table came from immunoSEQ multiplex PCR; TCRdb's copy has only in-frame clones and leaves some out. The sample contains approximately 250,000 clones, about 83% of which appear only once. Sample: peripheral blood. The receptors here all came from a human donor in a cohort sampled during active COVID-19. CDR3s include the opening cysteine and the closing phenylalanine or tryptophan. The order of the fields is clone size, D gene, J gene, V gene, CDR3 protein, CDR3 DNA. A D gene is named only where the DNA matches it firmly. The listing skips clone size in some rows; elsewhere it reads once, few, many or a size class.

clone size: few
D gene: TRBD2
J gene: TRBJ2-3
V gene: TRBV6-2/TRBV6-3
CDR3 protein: CASSYVAGGLSTDTQYF
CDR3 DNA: TGTGCCAGCAGTTACGTAGCGGGGGGCCTGAGCACAGATACGCAGTATTTT

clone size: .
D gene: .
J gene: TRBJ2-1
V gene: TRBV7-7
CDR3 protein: CASSLASSRNEQFF
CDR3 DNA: TGTGCTAGCAGCTTAGCATCTAGCAGGAATGAGCAGTTCTTC

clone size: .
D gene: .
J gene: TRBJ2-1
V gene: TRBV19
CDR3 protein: CASRLETGSYNEQFF
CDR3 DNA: TGTGCCAGTAGGCTCGAGACAGGATCATACAATGAGCAGTTCTTC

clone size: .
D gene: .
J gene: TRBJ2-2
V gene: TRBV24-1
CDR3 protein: CATSSASNTGELFF
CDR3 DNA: TGTGCCACCTCTAGCGCATCGAACACCGGGGAGCTGTTTTTT

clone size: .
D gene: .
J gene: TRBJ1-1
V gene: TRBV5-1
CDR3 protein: CASSSGEVSDTEAFF
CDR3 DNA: TGCGCCAGCAGCTCTGGCGAGGTGTCGGACACTGAAGCTTTCTTT

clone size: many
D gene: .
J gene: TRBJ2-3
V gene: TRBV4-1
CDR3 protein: CASSQTGGTSTDTQYF
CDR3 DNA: TGCGCCAGCAGCCAGACCGGCGGGACCAGCACAGATACGCAGTATTTT

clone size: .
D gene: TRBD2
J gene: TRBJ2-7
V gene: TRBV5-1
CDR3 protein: CASSPGGLALTGEQYF
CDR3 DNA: TGCGCCAGCAGCCCGGGGGGACTAGCCCTTACCGGCGAGCAGTACTTC

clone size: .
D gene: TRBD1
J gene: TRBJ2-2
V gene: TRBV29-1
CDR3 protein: CSVEGGTGTNTGELFF
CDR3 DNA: TGCAGCGTTGAAGGCGGGACAGGGACTAACACCGGGGAGCTGTTTTTT

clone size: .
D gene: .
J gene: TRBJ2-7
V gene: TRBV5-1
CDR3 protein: CASSLATSSYEQYF
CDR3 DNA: TGCGCCAGCAGCTTGGCCACGAGCTCCTACGAGCAGTACTTC

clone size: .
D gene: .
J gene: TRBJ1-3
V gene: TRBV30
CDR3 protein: CAWRGTFRNTIYF
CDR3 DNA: TGTGCCTGGAGGGGGACTTTTAGAAACACCATATATTTT

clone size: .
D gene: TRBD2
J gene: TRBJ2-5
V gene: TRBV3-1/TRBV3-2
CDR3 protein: CASSLLAGEGETQYF
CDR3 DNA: TGTGCCAGCAGCCTTCTAGCGGGAGAGGGAGAGACCCAGTACTTC

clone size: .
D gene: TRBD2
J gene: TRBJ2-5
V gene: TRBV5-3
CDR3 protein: CARSCPPSGQETQYF
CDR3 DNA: TGTGCCAGAAGCTGCCCCCCTAGCGGTCAAGAGACCCAGTACTTC

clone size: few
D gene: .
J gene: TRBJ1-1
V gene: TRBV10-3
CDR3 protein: CAISYRAVGDTEAFF
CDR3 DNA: TGTGCCATCAGCTACAGGGCCGTGGGGGACACTGAAGCTTTCTTT

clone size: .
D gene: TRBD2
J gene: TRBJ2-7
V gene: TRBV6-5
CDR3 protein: CASRKGTTSSYEQYF
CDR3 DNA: TGTGCCAGCAGAAAAGGGACTACTTCGTCCTACGAGCAGTACTTC

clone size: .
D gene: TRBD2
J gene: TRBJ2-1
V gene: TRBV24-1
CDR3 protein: CATSDLRTSLSDEQFF
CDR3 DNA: TGTGCCACCAGTGATTTGAGGACTAGTCTTTCCGATGAGCAGTTCTTC

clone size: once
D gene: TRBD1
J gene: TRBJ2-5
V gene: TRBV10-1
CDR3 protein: CASGTGGSETQYF
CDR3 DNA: TGCGCCAGCGGGACAGGGGGATCAGAGACCCAGTACTTC

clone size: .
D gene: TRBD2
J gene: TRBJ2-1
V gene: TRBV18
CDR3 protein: CASSPPVAGLAKAEQFF
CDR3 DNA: TGTGCCAGCTCACCACCGGTTGCGGGACTAGCAAAGGCTGAGCAGTTCTTC

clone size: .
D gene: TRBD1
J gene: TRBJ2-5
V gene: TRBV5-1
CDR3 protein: CASSLGGGGETQYF
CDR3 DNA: TGCGCCAGCAGCTTGGGAGGGGGCGGAGAGACCCAGTACTTC

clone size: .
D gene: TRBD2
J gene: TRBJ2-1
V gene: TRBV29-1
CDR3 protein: CSVGILAGVSNEQFF
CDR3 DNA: TGCAGCGTTGGCATCCTAGCGGGAGTTTCCAATGAGCAGTTCTTC

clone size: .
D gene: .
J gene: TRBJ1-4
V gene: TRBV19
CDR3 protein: CASSTDGGKNEKLFF
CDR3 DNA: TGTGCCAGTAGTACCGACGGAGGAAAAAATGAAAAACTGTTTTTT

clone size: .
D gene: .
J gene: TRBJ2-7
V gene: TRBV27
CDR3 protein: CASSHDTSYEQYF
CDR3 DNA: TGTGCCAGCAGTCACGACACCTCCTACGAGCAGTACTTC

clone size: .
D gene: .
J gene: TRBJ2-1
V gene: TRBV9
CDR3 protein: CASSVGVGGYNEQFF
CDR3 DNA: TGTGCCAGCAGCGTAGGAGTGGGCGGGTACAATGAGCAGTTCTTC

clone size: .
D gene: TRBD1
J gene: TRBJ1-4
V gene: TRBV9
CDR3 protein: CASSGSGGTNEKLFF
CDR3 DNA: TGTGCCAGCAGCGGTTCAGGGGGAACTAATGAAAAACTGTTTTTT